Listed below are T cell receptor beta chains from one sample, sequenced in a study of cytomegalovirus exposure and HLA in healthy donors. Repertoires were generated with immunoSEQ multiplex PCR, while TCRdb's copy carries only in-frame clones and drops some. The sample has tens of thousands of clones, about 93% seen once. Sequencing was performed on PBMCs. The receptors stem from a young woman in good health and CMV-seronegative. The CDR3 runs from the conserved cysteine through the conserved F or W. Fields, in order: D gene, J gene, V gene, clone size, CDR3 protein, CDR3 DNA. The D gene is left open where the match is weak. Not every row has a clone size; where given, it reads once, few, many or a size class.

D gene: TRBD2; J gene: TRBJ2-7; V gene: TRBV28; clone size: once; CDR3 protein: CASSLGTSGSYEQYF; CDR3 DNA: TGTGCCAGCAGTCTAGGGACTAGCGGTTCCTACGAGCAGTACTTC
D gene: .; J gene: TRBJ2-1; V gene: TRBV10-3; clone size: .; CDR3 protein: CAIRRTGGDNEQFF; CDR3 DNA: TGTGCCATCAGGAGGACAGGAGGGGACAATGAGCAGTTCTTC
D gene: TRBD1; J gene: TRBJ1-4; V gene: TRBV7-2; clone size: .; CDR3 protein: CASSPDRGWANEKLFF; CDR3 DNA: TGTGCCAGCAGCCCGGACAGGGGGTGGGCAAATGAAAAACTGTTTTTT
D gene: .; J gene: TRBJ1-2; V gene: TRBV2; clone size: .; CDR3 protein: CASRSITGLYGYTF; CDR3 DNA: TGTGCCAGCAGATCTATTACAGGGCTCTATGGCTACACCTTC
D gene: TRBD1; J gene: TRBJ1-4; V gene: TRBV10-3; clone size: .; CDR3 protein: CAISTGTGSEKLFF; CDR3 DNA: TGTGCCATCAGTACCGGGACAGGGTCTGAAAAACTGTTTTTT
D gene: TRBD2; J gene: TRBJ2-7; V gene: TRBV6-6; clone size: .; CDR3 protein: CASSFGLAGAYEQYF; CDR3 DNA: TGTGCCAGCAGTTTCGGACTAGCGGGGGCCTACGAGCAGTACTTC
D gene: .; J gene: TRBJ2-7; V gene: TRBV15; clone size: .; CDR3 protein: CATSTHRDNGEQYF; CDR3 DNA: TGTGCCACCAGCACTCACAGGGACAACGGGGAGCAGTACTTC
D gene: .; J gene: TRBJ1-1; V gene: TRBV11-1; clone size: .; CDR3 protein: CASSLLQGRTEAFF; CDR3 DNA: TGTGCCAGCAGCTTATTACAGGGTCGGACTGAAGCTTTCTTT
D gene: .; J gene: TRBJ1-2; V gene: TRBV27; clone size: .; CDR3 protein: CASSLGANYGYTF; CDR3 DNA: TGTGCCAGCAGTCTAGGTGCTAACTATGGCTACACCTTC
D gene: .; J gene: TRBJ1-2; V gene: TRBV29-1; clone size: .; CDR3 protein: CSVPRGAYGYTF; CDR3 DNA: TGCAGCGTACCGCGGGGGGCCTATGGCTACACCTTC
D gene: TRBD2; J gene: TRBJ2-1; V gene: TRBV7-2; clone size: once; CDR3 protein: CASSISGGAGTTQFF; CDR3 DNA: TGTGCCAGCAGCATTAGCGGGGGGGCGGGTACGACACAGTTCTTC
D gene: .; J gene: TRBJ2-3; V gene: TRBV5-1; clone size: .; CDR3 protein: CASSLEGQSTDTQYF; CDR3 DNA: TGCGCCAGCAGCTTGGAAGGACAAAGCACAGATACGCAGTATTTT
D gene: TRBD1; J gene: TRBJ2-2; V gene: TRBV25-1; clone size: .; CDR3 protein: CASSEFGTGTSGELFF; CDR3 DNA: TGTGCCAGCAGTGAATTTGGGACAGGGACGTCCGGGGAGCTGTTTTTT
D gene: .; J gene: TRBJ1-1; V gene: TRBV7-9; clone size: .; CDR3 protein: CASSHRGVAEAFF; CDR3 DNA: TGTGCCAGCAGCCACCGGGGGGTAGCTGAAGCTTTCTTT
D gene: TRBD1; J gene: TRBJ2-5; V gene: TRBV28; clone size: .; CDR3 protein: CASSRDRRQTQYF; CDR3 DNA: TGTGCCAGCAGTCGGGACAGGCGGCAGACCCAGTACTTC
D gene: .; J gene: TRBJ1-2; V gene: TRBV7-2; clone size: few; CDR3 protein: CASSRDRRNYGYTF; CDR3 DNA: TGTGCCAGCAGCCGAGACAGACGAAACTATGGCTACACCTTC
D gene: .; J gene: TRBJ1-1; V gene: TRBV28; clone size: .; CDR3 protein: CASSSLGVGGFEAFF; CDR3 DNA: TGTGCCAGCAGTTCCCTGGGGGTGGGGGGATTTGAAGCTTTCTTT
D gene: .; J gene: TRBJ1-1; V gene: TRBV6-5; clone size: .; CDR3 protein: CASSYTGSTEAFF; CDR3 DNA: TGTGCCAGCAGTTACACAGGGAGCACTGAAGCTTTCTTT
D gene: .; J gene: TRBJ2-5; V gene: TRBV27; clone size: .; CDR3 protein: CASRRIFDPGEETQYF; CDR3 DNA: TGTGCCAGCAGGAGGATATTTGACCCCGGGGAGGAGACCCAGTACTTC
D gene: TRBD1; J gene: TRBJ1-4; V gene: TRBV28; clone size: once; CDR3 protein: CASSSDRGYTRFGKLFF; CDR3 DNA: TGTGCCAGCAGCTCGGACAGGGGTTATACCCGGTTTGGAAAACTGTTTTTT
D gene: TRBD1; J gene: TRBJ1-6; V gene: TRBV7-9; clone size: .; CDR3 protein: CAAARGNSPLHF; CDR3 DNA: TGTGCCGCCGCCAGGGGGAATTCACCCCTCCACTTT
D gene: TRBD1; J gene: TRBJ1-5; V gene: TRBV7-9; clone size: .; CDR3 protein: CASSSDRPGAQHF; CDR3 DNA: TGTGCCAGCAGCTCGGACAGGCCCGGGGCCCAGCATTTT
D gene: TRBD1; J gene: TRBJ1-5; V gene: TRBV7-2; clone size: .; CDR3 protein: CASSFRDREDQPQHF; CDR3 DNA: TGTGCCAGCAGCTTCCGGGACAGGGAGGACCAGCCCCAGCATTTT
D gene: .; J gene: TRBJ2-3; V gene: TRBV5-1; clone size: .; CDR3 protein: CASRYRGNTDTQYF; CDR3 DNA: TGCGCCAGCAGGTATCGGGGGAACACAGATACGCAGTATTTT
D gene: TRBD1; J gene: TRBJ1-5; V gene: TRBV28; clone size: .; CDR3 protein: CASSSTGEGNQPQHF; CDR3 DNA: TGTGCCAGCAGTTCGACAGGGGAGGGCAATCAGCCCCAGCATTTT
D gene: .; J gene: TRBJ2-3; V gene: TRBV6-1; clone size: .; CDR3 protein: CASTEGGQSTDTQYF; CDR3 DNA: TGTGCCAGCACAGAGGGCGGCCAAAGCACAGATACGCAGTATTTT
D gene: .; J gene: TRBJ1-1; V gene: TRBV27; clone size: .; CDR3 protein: CASSFPPWTFPNTEAFF; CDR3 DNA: TGTGCCAGCAGTTTTCCCCCTTGGACATTCCCGAACACTGAAGCTTTCTTT
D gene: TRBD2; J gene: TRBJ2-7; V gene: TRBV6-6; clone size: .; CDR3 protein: CANTSGGAGEQYF; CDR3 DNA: TGTGCCAACACTAGCGGGGGGGCGGGTGAGCAGTACTTC
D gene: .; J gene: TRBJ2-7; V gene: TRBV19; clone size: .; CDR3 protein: CASSIDPRYEQYF; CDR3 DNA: TGTGCCAGTAGTATAGATCCGCGTTACGAGCAGTACTTC
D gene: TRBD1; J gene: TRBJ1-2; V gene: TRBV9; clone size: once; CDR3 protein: CASSPQTGESYGYTF; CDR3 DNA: TGTGCCAGCAGCCCCCAGACAGGGGAAAGCTATGGCTACACCTTC
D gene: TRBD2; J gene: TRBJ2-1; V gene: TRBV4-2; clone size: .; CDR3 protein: CASSQDWTSGGGEQFF; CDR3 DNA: TGTGCCAGCAGCCAAGATTGGACTAGCGGGGGAGGGGAGCAGTTCTTC
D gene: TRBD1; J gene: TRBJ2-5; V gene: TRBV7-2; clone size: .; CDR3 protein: CASSPVDRGRAGRETQYF; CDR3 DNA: TGTGCCAGCAGCCCAGTCGACAGGGGTCGCGCAGGCAGGGAGACCCAGTACTTC
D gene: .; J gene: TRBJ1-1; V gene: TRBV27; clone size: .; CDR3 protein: CATQGLNTEAFF; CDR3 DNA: TGTGCCACCCAGGGCCTGAACACTGAAGCTTTCTTT
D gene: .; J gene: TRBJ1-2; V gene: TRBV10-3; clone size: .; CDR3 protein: CAISREIANYGYTF; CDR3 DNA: TGTGCCATCAGCCGAGAGATAGCGAACTATGGCTACACCTTC
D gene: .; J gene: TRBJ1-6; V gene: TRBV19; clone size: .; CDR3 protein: CASSLVRDRSPLHF; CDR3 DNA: TGTGCCAGTAGTCTTGTGAGAGATAGATCACCCCTCCACTTT
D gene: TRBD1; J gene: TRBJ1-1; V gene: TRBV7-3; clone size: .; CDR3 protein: CASSQTGDMNTEAFF; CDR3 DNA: TGTGCCAGCAGCCAAACAGGGGACATGAACACTGAAGCTTTCTTT
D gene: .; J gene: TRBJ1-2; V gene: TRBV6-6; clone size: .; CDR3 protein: CASSYGETDYGYTF; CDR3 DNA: TGTGCCAGCAGTTACGGAGAAACTGACTATGGCTACACCTTC
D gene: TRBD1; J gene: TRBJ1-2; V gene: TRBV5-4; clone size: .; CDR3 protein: CAISRQGADYGYTF; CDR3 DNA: TGTGCCATCTCCAGACAGGGGGCAGACTATGGCTACACCTTC
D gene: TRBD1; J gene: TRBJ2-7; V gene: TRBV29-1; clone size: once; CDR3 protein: CSVSQGETYEQYF; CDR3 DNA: TGCAGCGTTTCCCAGGGGGAGACGTACGAGCAGTACTTC
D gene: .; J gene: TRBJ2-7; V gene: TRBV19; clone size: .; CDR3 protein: CASSPHRSSYEQYF; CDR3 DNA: TGTGCCAGTAGTCCCCATCGGAGCTCCTACGAGCAGTACTTC
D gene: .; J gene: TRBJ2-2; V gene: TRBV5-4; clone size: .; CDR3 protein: CASSLAYRGTGELFF; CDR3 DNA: TGTGCCAGCAGCTTGGCCTATAGGGGCACCGGGGAGCTGTTTTTT
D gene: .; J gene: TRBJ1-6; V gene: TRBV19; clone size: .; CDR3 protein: CASSIDSTAVYNSPLHF; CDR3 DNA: TGTGCCAGTAGTATAGATTCCACAGCGGTGTATAATTCACCCCTCCACTTT
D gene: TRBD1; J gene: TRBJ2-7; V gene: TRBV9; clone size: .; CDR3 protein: CASSVGGQGFFNEQYF; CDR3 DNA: TGTGCCAGCAGCGTGGGCGGACAGGGATTTTTCAACGAGCAGTACTTC
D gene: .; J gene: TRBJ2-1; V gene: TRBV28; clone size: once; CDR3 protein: CASSPRLPPRYNEQFF; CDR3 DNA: TGTGCCAGCAGCCCAAGACTCCCACCCCGATACAATGAGCAGTTCTTC
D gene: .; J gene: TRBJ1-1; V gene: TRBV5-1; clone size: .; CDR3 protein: CASSLRARQGIGNTEAFF; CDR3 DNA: TGCGCCAGCAGCTTGAGGGCCAGGCAGGGGATCGGGAACACTGAAGCTTTCTTT
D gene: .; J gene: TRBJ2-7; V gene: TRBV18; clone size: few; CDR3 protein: CASSPPGGGKVYEQYF; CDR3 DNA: TGTGCCAGCTCACCGCCTGGGGGGGGCAAAGTTTACGAGCAGTACTTC
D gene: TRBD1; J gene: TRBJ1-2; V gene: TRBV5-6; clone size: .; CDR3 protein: CASSLDRGHGYTF; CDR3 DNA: TGTGCCAGCAGTCTAGACAGGGGGCATGGCTACACCTTC